This paragraph reports one TCR beta chain. Subjects with ophthalmopathy showed a Clinical Activity Score no lower than 3, a NOSPECS grade no lower than 4, and a duration shorter than 3 months. Each diagnosis drew on symptoms, thyroxine, TRAb, thyroid ultrasound and orbital computed tomography findings. Extraction of PBMCs used 8 to 10 ml of fresh peripheral blood. These data come from a study of T cells in Graves' hyperthyroidism and ophthalmopathy. As for the study in general: It was at initial diagnosis, before any treatment, that peripheral blood was collected.

Germline V gene data show CDR1 as KGHDR and CDR2 as SFDVKD. J gave up 7 bases and V 4 bases, and 12 bases lay outside the gene matches. The CDR3 is 16 amino acids. The investigators amplified TCR beta CDR3 regions from RNA transcripts. Primed by the HTBI set, a first-round RT-PCR was run on the TCR CDR3. TCRdb itself ran the multiplex PCR reads through MiXCR, one entry per CDR3 protein. The table shows some 490,000 distinct CDR3 sequences, with about 22% occurring only once. The rearrangement joins TRBV24-1 to TRBJ2-1, with TRBD1 matching 7 bases. The TCR was taken from a woman between 65 and 79 years old with Graves' ophthalmopathy. The sample taken for sequencing was blood. CDR3 sequence: CATSDSTPGQYNEQFF. CDR3 nucleotides: TGTGCCACCAGTGACTCTACCCCGGGACAGTATAATGAGCAGTTCTTC.